This T cell receptor beta chain was documented in a study of identifying expanded T cells in peripheral blood. Using immunoSEQ multiplex PCR, the repertoire was profiled, and TCRdb retains in-frame clones only, with some absent. Here the sample spans approximately 120,000 clones, 88% being singletons. Germline trimming cut 5 bases from V and 1 base from J; bases unmatched to any gene: 2. CDR1 and CDR2 from the germline V gene are MNHNY and SVGAGI (reference sequence). The CDR3 consists of 14 residues. The specimen sequenced was blood. The sequence was collected from a person aged 18-69 years in good health. The chain carries TRBV6-6 and TRBJ1-1, with TRBD1 matching over 9 bases. CDR3 bases: TGTGCCAGCAGTGGACAGGGGACGAACACTGAAGCTTTCTTT. This encodes CASSGQGTNTEAFF.